This T cell receptor beta chain stems from a study of technical replicates of blood from a few donors. CDR1 MNHEY and CDR2 SVGAGI come from the germline V gene. CDR3 length: 10 residues. Trimming removed 11 bases at V and 6 bases at J, with 7 bases between. Only one count was recorded for this clone. Sequenced by immunoSEQ multiplex PCR; TCRdb stores in-frame clones only, minus some. This sample yields more than 65,000 clones, of which approximately 96% are seen a single time; roughly 0.3% belongs to the top ten. Source material: T cells isolated from PBMCs. The TCR was taken from a human donor in good health. This rearrangement joins TRBV6-5 to TRBJ2-2; possible D gene TRBD2, 5 bases. The CDR3 reads CACGPGELFF. In DNA, the CDR3 is TGTGCCTGCGGGCCCGGGGAGCTGTTTTTT.